This TCR beta chain comes out of a study of cytotoxic CD8 clonotypes in ibrutinib-treated CLL. Study-wide findings and caveats: Before falling back toward baseline at progression, clonality had risen at the time of ibrutinib response. Public clonotypes were seen rarely and were contracted or stable on treatment. Baseline clonality, above age-matched healthy donor levels, tracked circulating CD8+ T-cell counts.

V lost 4 bases, J lost 1 base, and 10 bases lay in between. Germline lookup yields CDR1 LNHDA and CDR2 SQIVND (reference sequence). The CDR3 runs 14 residues. This clone is a singleton in its sample. What it binds is not known. Cryopreserved PBMCs yielded about 2.2 micrograms of genomic DNA for TCR beta libraries. Profiling relied on immunoSEQ multiplex PCR, and the TCRdb table lists in-frame clones only, not all of them. The data hold some 200,000 clones, with just over 70% observed a single time. The source of this sequence is a human donor with chronic lymphocytic leukemia. Sequences were derived from PBMCs, sampled after 12 months of ibrutinib treatment. The chain has TRBV19 and TRBJ2-5; D unresolved. CDR3 amino acids: CASSRLESQETQYF. As DNA, the CDR3 is TGTGCCAGTAGTAGGCTAGAATCCCAAGAGACCCAGTACTTC.